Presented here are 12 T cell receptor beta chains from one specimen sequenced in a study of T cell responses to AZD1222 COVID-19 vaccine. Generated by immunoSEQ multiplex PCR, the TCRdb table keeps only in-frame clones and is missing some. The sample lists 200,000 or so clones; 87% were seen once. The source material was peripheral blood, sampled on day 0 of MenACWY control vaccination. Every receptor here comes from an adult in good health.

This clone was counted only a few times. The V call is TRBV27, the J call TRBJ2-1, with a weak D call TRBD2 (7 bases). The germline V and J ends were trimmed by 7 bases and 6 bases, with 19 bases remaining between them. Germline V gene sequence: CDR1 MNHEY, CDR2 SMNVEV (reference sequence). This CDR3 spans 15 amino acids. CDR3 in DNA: TGTGCCAGCACCCGACCGGGGGGCGTGGGCAATGAGCAGTTCTTC. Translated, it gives CASTRPGGVGNEQFF.

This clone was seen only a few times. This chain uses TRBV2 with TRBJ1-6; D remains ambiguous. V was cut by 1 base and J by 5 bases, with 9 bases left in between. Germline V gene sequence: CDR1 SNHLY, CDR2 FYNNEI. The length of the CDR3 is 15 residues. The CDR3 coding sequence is TGTGCCAGCAGTGAAGAGACGTTTGATAATTCACCCCTCCACTTT. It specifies CASSEETFDNSPLHF.

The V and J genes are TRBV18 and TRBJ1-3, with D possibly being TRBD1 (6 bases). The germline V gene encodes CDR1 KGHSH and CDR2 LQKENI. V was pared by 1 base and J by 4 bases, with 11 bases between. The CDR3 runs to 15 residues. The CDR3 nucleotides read TGTGCCAGCTCACCACAGGGACAAGGAGGAAACACCATATATTTT. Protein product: CASSPQGQGGNTIYF.

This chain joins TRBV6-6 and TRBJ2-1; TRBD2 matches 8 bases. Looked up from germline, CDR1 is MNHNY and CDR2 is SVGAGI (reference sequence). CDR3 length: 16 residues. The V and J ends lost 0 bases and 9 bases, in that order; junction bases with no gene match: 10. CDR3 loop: CASSYSGASGLPEQFF. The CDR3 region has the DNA TGTGCCAGCAGTTACTCTGGGGCTAGCGGGTTACCTGAGCAGTTCTTC.

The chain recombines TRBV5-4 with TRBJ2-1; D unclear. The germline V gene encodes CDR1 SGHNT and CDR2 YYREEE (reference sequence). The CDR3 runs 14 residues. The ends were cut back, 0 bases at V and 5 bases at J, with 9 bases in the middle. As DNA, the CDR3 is TGTGCCAGCAGCTTGGTGCAGAAAAACAATGAGCAGTTCTTC. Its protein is CASSLVQKNNEQFF.

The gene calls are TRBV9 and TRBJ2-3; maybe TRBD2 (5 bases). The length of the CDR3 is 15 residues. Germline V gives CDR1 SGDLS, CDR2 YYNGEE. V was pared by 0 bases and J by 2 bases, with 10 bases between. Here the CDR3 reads CASSVVGEYTDTQYF. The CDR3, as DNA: TGTGCCAGCAGCGTAGTGGGAGAATACACAGATACGCAGTATTTT.

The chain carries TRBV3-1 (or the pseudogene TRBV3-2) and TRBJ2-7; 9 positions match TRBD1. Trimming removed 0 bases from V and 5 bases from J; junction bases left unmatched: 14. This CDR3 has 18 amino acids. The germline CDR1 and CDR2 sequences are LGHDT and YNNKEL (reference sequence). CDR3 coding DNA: TGTGCCAGCAGCCAAGACCTATTGGCGGGACAGGGATCAAACGAGCAGTACTTC. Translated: CASSQDLLAGQGSNEQYF.

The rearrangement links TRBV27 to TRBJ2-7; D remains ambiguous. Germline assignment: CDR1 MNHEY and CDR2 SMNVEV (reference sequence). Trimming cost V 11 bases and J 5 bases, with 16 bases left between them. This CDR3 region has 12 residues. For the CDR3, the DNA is TGTGCCGTTTCGTCTAGGAAGGACGAGCAGTACTTC. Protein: CAVSSRKDEQYF.

CDR3 residues: CASSGTDQETQYF. Written as DNA, the CDR3 is TGTGCCAGCTCGGGGACAGATCAAGAGACCCAGTACTTC. This chain joins TRBV18 and TRBJ2-5, with 7 positions matching TRBD1. There are 13 residues in the CDR3. V shed 6 bases and J 2 bases; nucleotides not matched to a gene: 3. Germline CDR1 and CDR2: KGHSH and LQKENI. The whole variable domain, remainder taken from reference TRBV18 and TRBJ2-5, is NAGVMQNPRHLVRRRGQEARLRCSPMKGHSHVYWYRQLPEEGLKFMVYLQKENIIDESGMPKERFSAEFPKEGPSILRIQQVVRGDSAAYFCASSGTDQETQYFGPGTRLLVL.

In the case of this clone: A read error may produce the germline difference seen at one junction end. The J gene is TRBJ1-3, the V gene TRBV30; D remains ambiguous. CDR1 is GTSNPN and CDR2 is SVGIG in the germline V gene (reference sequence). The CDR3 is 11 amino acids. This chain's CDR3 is CAWTVGNAIYF. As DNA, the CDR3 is TGTGCCTGGACGGTCGGAAACGCCATATATTTT. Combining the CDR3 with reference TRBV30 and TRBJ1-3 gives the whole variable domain SQTIHQWPATLVQPVGSPLSLECTVEGTSNPNLYWYRQAAGRGLQLLFYSVGIGQISSEVPQNLSASRPQDRQFILSSKKLLLSDSGFYLCAWTVGNAIYFGEGSWLTVV.

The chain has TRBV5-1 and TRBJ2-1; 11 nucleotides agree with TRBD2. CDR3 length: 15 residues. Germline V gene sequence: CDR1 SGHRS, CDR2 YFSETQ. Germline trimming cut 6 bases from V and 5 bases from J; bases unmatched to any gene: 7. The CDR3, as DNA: TGCGCCAGCACCGAACTAGCGGGAGCGAACAATGAGCAGTTCTTC. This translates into CASTELAGANNEQFF.

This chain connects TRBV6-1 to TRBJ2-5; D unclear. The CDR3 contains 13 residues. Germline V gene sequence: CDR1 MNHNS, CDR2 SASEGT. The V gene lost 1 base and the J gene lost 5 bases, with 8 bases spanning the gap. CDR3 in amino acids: CASSEVWGETQYF. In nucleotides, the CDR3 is TGTGCCAGCAGTGAAGTATGGGGTGAGACCCAGTACTTC.